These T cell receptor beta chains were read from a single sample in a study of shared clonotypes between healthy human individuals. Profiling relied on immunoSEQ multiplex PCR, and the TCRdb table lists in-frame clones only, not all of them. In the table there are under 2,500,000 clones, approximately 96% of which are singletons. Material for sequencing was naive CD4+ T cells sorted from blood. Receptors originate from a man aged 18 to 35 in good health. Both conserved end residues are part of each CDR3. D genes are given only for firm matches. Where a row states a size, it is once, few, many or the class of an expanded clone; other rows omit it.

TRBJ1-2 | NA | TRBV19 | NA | CASSSGTPSHYGYTF | TGTGCCAGTAGTAGTGGGACCCCTAGCCACTATGGCTACACCTTC
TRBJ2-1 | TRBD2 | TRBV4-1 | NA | CASSPGLAVYNEQFF | TGCGCCAGCAGCCCGGGACTAGCGGTTTACAATGAGCAGTTCTTC
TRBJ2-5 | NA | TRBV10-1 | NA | CASSGGGETQYF | TGCGCCAGCAGTGGGGGAGGAGAGACCCAGTACTTC
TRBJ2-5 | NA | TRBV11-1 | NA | CASSQGDGQETQYF | TGTGCCAGCAGCCAAGGAGACGGGCAAGAGACCCAGTACTTC
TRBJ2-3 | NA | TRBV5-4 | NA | CASRLAGTVRTDTQYF | TGTGCCAGCAGGTTAGCCGGGACTGTTCGCACAGATACGCAGTATTTT
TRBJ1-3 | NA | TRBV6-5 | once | CASSRTASGNTIYF | TGTGCCAGCTCCCGGACGGCCTCTGGAAACACCATATATTTT
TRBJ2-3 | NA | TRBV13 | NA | CASSFNSGADTQYF | TGTGCCAGCAGCTTTAATAGCGGAGCAGATACGCAGTATTTT
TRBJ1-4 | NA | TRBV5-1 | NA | CASSTTGTLNEKLFF | TGCGCCAGCAGCACAACCGGGACACTTAATGAAAAACTGTTTTTT
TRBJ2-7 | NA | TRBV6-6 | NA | CASSYLAGAIGYEQYF | TGTGCCAGCAGTTACCTGGCGGGGGCGATCGGCTACGAGCAGTACTTC
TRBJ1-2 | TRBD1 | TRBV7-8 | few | CASSLAQGSYGYTF | TGTGCCAGCAGCTTAGCACAGGGGAGCTATGGCTACACCTTC
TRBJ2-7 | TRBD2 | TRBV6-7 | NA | CASSIAGSSYEQYF | TGTGCCAGCAGTATAGCGGGAAGCTCCTACGAGCAGTACTTC
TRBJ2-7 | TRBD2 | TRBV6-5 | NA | CASSFRSSGSFYEQYF | TGTGCCAGCAGTTTCCGCAGTAGCGGGAGTTTCTACGAGCAGTACTTC
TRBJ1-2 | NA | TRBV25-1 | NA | CASSDRGEYTF | TGTGCCAGCAGTGATAGGGGTGAATACACCTTC
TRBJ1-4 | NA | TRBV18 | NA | CASSPPTRGGEKLFF | TGTGCCAGCTCACCGCCAACCAGGGGAGGTGAAAAACTGTTTTTT
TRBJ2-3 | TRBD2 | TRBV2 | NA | CASSEAQLAGTTQYF | TGTGCCAGCAGTGAAGCGCAGCTAGCGGGGACTACGCAGTATTTT
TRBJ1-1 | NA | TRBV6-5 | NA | CASQRDTEAFF | TGTGCCAGCCAGAGGGACACTGAAGCTTTCTTT
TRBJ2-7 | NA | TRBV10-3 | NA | CAIRSRQSYEQYF | TGTGCCATCAGGTCTAGACAGTCCTACGAGCAGTACTTC